The clone carrying this T cell receptor (beta chain) showed up just a few times. No antigen is known for it. The data stem from a study of OX40 agonist ivuxolimab in advanced cancers. For the study at large: The patients received agonistic anti-OX40 (CD134) antibody ivuxolimab.

The CDR3 runs 12 residues. The germline V gene encodes CDR1 SEHNR and CDR2 FQNEAQ (reference sequence). The V end was cut by 5 bases, the J end by 4 bases, with 9 bases between. Study observations and caveats: Dose levels from 0.1 to 3.0 mg/kg saw CD4+ and CD8+ blood T cells expand clonally by week 6. Normalized T-cell clonal expansion was also low in some nonresponders.

The assay was immunoSEQ multiplex PCR, and TCRdb's table has in-frame clones only and misses some. This sample carries about 60,000 clones, roughly 80% of them seen once, and the ten largest clones take 2.8%. The sample here was CD4+ or CD8+ T cells sorted from blood, taken in a trial of the OX40 agonist ivuxolimab. This chain connects TRBV7-9 to TRBJ2-7; perhaps TRBD1 as D (6 bases). The TCR sequence derives from an adult with an advanced solid tumor such as melanoma, head and neck, liver or kidney cancer. The CDR3 spells CASSRQVYEQYF. The CDR3 DNA reads as TGTGCCAGCAGCCGACAGGTGTACGAGCAGTACTTC.